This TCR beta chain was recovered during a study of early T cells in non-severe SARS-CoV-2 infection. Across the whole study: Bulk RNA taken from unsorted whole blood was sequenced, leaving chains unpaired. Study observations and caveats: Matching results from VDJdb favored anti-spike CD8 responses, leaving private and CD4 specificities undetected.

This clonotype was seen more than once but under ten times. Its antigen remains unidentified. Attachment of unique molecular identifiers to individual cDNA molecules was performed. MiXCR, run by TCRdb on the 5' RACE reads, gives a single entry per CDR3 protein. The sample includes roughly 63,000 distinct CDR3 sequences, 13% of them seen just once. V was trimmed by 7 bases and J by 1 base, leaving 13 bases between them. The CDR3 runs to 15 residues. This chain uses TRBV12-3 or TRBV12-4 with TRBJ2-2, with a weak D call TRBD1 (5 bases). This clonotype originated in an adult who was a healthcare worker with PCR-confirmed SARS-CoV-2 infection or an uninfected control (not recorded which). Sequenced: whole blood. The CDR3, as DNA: TGTGCCAGCACCCGCCCGCAGGGGAACACCGGGGAGCTGTTTTTT. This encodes CASTRPQGNTGELFF.